This TCR beta chain was found in a study of identical twins. Whole-study results and caveats: Sharing of beta out-of-frame sequences by twins showed a weaker excess. Reduced insertions were recorded for abundant cord blood beta clonotypes, with no such pattern in memory repertoires. Diverse VJ usage suggested most zero-insertion clonotypes were not invariant T cells.

V lost 3 bases, J lost 7 bases, and 12 bases lay in between. The CDR3 runs to 14 residues. Germline CDR1 reads MGHDK; CDR2 reads SYGVNS. To note about this clonotype: Its antigen is undetermined.

TCRdb re-called the 5' RACE reads with MiXCR, one entry per CDR3 protein. This sample has hundreds of thousands of distinct CDR3 sequences, with around 6% found just once. J is TRBJ1-4 and V is TRBV25-1, with a weak D call TRBD1 (6 bases). The sample comprised naive T cells sorted from blood. The receptor comes from a man between 18 and 35 years old in good health. CDR3 sequence: CASSDAGVLEKLFF. The CDR3 nucleotides are TGTGCCAGCAGTGACGCAGGGGTCCTTGAAAAACTGTTTTTT.